This TCR beta chain was recorded in a study of CD8+ T cells in alopecia areata. The study's findings and limits: Scalp and blood samples kept many expanded lesional clones throughout tofacitinib. Possibly because of HLA-related factors, TCR sharing was less clear across patients than in mice.

As for this clone: Its antigen is unidentified.

The CDR3 is 17 amino acids. From germline, CDR1 is SGHTA and CDR2 FQGNSA. V lost 5 bases and J lost 0, with 16 bases in between. Documented treatment: oral pan-JAK inhibitor, 5-10 mg twice daily. In each case, RNA was isolated and then reverse transcribed into cDNA as the sequencing template. Measured with immunoSEQ multiplex PCR; TCRdb has only the in-frame clones, and not every one. The data hold 150,000 to 200,000 clones, with approximately 65% observed a single time. The J gene is TRBJ2-2, the V gene TRBV7-2; D may be TRBD2 (6 bases). The sequence came from a human donor with alopecia areata. The specimen was CD4+ T cells sorted from blood, collected at week 4, from a patient treated with tofacitinib. CDR3 bases: TGTGCCAGCAGCCCCCATCTCCGGAGGGCGAACACCGGGGAGCTGTTTTTT. The encoded protein is CASSPHLRRANTGELFF. The whole variable domain, filled in from reference TRBV7-2 and TRBJ2-2, reads GAGVSQSPSNKVTEKGKDVELRCDPISGHTALYWYRQSLGQGLEFLIYFQGNSAPDKSGLPSDRFSAERTGGSVSTLTIQRTQQEDSAVYLCASSPHLRRANTGELFFGEGSRLTVL.